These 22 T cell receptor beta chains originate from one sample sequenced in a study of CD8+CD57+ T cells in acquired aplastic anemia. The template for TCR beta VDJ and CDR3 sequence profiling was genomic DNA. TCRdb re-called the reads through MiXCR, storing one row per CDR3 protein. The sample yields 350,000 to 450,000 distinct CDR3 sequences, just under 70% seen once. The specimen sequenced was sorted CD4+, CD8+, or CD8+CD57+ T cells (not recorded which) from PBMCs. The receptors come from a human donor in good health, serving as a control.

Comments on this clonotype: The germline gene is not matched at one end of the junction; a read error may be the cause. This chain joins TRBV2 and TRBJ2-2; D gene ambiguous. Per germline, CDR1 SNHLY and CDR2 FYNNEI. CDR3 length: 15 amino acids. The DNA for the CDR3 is TGTGCCACCAGTGATTTTGGTGGATACACCGGGGAGCTGTTTTTT. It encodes CATSDFGGYTGELFF.

CDR3 sequence reads: CASSMDSLNQPQHF. The CDR3, as DNA: TGTGCCAGTAGTATGGACAGCCTCAATCAGCCCCAGCATTTT. The chain employs TRBV19 and TRBJ1-5; possibly TRBD1 for D (6 bases). Germline V gene data show CDR1 as LNHDA and CDR2 as SQIVND (reference sequence). V was cut by 3 bases and J by 3 bases, with 9 bases left in between. CDR3 length equals 14 residues. Using reference TRBV19 and TRBJ1-5 for the parts outside the CDR3, the full variable domain is DGGITQSPKYLFRKEGQNVTLSCEQNLNHDAMYWYRQDPGQGLRLIYYSQIVNDFQKGDIAEGYSVSREKKESFPLTVTSAQKNPTAFYLCASSMDSLNQPQHFGDGTRLSIL.

The CDR3 nucleotides read TGCAGTGCTACCGGGACACCGATAAACTATGGCTACACCTTC. Its translation: CSATGTPINYGYTF. The J gene is TRBJ1-2, the V gene TRBV20-1; D possibly corresponds to TRBD1 (6 bases). In germline, CDR1 is DFQATT, CDR2 SNEGSKA (reference sequence). The V gene lost 4 bases and the J gene lost 2 bases, with 14 bases spanning the gap. CDR3 length equals 14 residues.

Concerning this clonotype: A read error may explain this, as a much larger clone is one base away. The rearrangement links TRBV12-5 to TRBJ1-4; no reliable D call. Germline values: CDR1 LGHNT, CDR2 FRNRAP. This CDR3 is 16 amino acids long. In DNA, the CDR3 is TGTGCTAGTGGCCCACCGGCGGCGGTAACTAATGAAGAACTGTTTTTT. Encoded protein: CASGPPAAVTNEELFF.

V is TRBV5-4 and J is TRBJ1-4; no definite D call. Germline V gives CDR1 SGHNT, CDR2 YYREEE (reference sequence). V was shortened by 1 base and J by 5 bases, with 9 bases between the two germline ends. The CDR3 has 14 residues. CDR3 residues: CASSLRGQNEKLFF. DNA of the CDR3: TGTGCCAGCAGCTTGAGAGGGCAAAATGAAAAACTGTTTTTT.

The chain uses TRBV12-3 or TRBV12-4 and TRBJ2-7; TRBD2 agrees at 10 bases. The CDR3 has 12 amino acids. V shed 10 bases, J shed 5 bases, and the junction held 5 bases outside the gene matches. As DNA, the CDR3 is TGTGCCACGTCCGGGACTAGCGACGAGCAGTACTTC. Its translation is CATSGTSDEQYF.

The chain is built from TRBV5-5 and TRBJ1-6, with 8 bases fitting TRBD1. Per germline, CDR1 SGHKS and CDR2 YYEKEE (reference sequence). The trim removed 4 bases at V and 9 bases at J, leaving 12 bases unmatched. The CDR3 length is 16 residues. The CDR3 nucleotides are TGTGCCAGCAGCCTGCACAAGGCAGGGGGCTTTTCACCCCTCCACTTT. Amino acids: CASSLHKAGGFSPLHF.

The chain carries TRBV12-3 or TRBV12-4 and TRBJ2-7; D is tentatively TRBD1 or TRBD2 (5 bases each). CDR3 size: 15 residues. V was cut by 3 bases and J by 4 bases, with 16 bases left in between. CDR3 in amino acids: CASSFGATGWYEQYF. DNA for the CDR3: TGTGCCAGCAGTTTTGGGGCGACGGGGTGGTACGAGCAGTACTTC.

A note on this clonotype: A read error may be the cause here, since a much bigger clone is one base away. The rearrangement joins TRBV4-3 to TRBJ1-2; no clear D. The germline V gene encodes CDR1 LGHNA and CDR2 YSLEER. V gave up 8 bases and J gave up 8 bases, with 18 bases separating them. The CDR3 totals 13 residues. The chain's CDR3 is CASGKGSSTGYTF. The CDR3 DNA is TGCGCCAGCGGCAAGGGCAGCTCGACCGGCTACACCTTC.

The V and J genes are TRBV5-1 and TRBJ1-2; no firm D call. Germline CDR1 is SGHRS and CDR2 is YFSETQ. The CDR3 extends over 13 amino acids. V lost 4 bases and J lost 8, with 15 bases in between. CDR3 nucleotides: TGCGCCAGCAGCGTGGCAGTCACCTACGGCTACACCTTC. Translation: CASSVAVTYGYTF. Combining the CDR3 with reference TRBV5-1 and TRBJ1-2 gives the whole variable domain KAGVTQTPRYLIKTRGQQVTLSCSPISGHRSVSWYQQTPGQGLQFLFEYFSETQRNKGNFPGRFSGRQFSNSRSEMNVSTLELGDSALYLCASSVAVTYGYTFGSGTRLTVV.

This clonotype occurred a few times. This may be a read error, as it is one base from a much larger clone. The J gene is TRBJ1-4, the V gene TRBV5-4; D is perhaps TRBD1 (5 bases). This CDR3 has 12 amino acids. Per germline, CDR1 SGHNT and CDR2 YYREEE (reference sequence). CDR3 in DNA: TGTGCCAACAGCTTGGAGGGGACGAGACTGTTTTTT. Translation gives CANSLEGTRLFF. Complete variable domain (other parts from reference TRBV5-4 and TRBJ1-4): ETGVTQSPTHLIKTRGQQVTLRCSSQSGHNTVSWYQQALGQGPQFIFQYYREEENGRGNFPPRFSGLQFPNYSSELNVNALELDDSALYLCANSLEGTRLFFGSGTQLSVL.

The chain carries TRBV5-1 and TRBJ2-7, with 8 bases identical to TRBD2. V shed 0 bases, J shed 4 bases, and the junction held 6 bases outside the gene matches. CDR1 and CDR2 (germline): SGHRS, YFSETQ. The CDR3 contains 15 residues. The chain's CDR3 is CASSLETGGPYEQYF. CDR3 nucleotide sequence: TGCGCCAGCAGCTTGGAAACGGGGGGGCCATACGAGCAGTACTTC.

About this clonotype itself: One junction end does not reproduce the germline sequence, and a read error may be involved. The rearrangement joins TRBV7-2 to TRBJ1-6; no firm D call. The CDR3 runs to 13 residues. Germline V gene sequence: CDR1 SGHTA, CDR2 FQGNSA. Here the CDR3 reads CASSRAAESRLHF. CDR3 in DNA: TGTGCCAGCAGCCGCGCGGCAGAGTCACGCCTCCACTTT.

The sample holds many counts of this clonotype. The CDR3 is CASAPWGGRNTEAFF. CDR3 coding DNA: TGTGCCAGCGCCCCATGGGGCGGGCGGAACACTGAAGCTTTCTTT. The chain recombines TRBV6-5 with TRBJ1-1, with D perhaps TRBD1 (5 bases). The CDR3 sequence is 15 residues long. The germline V gene encodes CDR1 MNHEY and CDR2 SVGAGI. V was pared by 8 bases and J by 1 base, with 17 bases between.

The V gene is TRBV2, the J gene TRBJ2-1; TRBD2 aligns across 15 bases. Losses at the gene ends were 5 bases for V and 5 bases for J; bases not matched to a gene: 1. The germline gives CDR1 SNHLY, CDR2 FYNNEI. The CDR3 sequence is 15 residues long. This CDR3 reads CASSRTSGGDNEQFF. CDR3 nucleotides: TGTGCCAGCAGTAGGACTAGCGGGGGGGACAATGAGCAGTTCTTC.

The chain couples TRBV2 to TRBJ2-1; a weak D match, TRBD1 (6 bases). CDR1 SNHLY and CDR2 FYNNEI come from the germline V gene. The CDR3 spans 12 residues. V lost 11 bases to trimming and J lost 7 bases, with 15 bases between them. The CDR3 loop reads CAGTQGYNEQFF. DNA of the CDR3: TGTGCCGGCACTCAGGGGTATAATGAGCAGTTCTTC.

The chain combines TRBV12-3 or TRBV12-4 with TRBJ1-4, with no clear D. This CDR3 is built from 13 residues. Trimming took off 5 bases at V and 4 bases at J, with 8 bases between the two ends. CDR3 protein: CASSIPSNEKLFF. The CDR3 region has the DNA TGTGCCAGCAGTATACCGAGTAATGAAAAACTGTTTTTT.

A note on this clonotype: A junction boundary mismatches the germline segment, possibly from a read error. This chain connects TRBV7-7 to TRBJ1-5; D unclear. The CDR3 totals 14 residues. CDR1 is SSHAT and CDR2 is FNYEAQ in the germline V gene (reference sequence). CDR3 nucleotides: TGTGCCAGCAGCTCTCTCCTCTTCGGTCAGCCCACCAGGTTT. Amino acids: CASSSLLFGQPTRF.

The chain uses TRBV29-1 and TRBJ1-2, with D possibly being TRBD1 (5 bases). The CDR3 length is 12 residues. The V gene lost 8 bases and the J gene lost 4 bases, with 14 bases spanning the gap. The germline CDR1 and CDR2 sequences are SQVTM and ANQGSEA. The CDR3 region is CSLRGPPYGYTF. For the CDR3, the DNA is TGCAGCTTAAGGGGACCGCCCTATGGCTACACCTTC.

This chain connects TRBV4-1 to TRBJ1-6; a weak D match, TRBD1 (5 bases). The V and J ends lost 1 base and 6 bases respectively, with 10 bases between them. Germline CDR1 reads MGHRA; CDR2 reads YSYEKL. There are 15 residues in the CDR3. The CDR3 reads CASSQAKGSNSPLHF. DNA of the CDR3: TGCGCCAGCAGCCAAGCGAAGGGGAGTAATTCACCCCTCCACTTT.

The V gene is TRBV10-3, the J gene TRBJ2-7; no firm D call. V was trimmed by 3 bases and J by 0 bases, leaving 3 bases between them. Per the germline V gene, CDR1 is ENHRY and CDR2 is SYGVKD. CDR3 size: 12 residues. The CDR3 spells CAISDTSYEQYF. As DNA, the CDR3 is TGTGCCATCAGTGACACCTCCTACGAGCAGTACTTC.

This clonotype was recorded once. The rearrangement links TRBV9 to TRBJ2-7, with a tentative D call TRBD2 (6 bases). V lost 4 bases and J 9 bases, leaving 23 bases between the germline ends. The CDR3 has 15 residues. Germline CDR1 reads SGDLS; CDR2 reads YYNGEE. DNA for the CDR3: TGTGCCAGCAGCATGGGGGGAAAGGGATTCCACGCGCAGTACTTC. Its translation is CASSMGGKGFHAQYF.